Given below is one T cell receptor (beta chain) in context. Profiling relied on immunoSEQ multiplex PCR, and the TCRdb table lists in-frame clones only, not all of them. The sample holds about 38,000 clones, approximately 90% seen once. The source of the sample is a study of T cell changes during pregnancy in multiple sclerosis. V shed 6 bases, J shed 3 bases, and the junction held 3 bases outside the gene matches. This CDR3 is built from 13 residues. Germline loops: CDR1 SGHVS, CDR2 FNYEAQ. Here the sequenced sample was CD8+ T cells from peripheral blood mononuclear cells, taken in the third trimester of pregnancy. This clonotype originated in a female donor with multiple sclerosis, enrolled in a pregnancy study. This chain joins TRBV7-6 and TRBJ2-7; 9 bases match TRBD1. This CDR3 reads CASSWTGDYEQYF. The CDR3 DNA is TGTGCCAGCAGTTGGACAGGGGACTACGAGCAGTACTTC.